The rows below give T cell receptor beta chains drawn from one sample of a study of T-cell reconstitution after alpha-beta-depleted transplantation in children. Using its own MiXCR run on the PCR reads, TCRdb lists one record per CDR3 protein. The table includes 500,000 to 750,000 distinct CDR3 sequences, roughly 30% detected once. This sample comprised PBMCs, obtained before TCRalphabeta/CD19-depleted stem cell transplant. The receptors were gathered from a boy under two years old with Wiskott-Aldrich syndrome, due to receive a stem cell transplant. Both conserved end residues are part of each CDR3. Each record gives: clone size, J gene, D gene, V gene, CDR3 DNA, CDR3 protein. A D gene is named only where the DNA matches it firmly. A row's size may be missing; if present it is once, few, many or a size class.

>few|TRBJ2-7|-|TRBV20-1
TGCAGTGCTCTAGGGGGGTACGAGCAGTACTTC
CSALGGYEQYF
>few|TRBJ2-3|-|TRBV27
TGTGCCAGCAGTTTGGAACAGCCAGGCACAGATACGCAGTATTTT
CASSLEQPGTDTQYF
>few|TRBJ1-6|-|TRBV28
TGTGCCAGCAGTTTATCGACCCTTCGGGATTCACCCCTCCACTTT
CASSLSTLRDSPLHF
>-|TRBJ2-1|-|TRBV24-1
TGTGCCACCAGTAGTGACGACCGGGGTCTCGACAATGAGCAGTTCTTC
CATSSDDRGLDNEQFF
>few|TRBJ2-7|-|TRBV20-1
TGCAGTGCCGCCTCGACCGGAGGAGGCTACGAGCAGTACTTC
CSAASTGGGYEQYF
>-|TRBJ1-4|TRBD1|TRBV10-3
TGTGCCATCAGTGAGTCGTCGGACAGGGGACGAAAACTGTTTTTT
CAISESSDRGRKLFF
>few|TRBJ2-1|-|TRBV27
TGTGCCAGCAGGAAGGGTAGACTAAGGGTGTACAATGAGCAGTTCTTC
CASRKGRLRVYNEQFF
>few|TRBJ1-4|TRBD1|TRBV3-1
TGTGCCAGCAGCCAAGGGGCGTGGGGACAGTTGGATGAAAAACTGTTTTTT
CASSQGAWGQLDEKLFF
>-|TRBJ2-2|TRBD2|TRBV5-1
TGCGCCAGCGGGACTAGCTGGGAGCCCGGGGAGCTGTTTTTT
CASGTSWEPGELFF
>-|TRBJ1-5|-|TRBV27
TGTGCCAGCAGTAAACAGGGACCCGGCAATCAGCCCCAGCATTTT
CASSKQGPGNQPQHF
>-|TRBJ1-5|-|TRBV6-5
TGTGCCAGCAGTTACTCGTGGACAGCGAGCCCCCAGCATTTT
CASSYSWTASPQHF
>-|TRBJ2-1|TRBD2|TRBV24-1
TGTGCCACCAGTGATTTAAAGGTAGCGGGATCCTACAATGAGCAGTTCTTC
CATSDLKVAGSYNEQFF
>-|TRBJ2-7|TRBD1|TRBV4-2
TGTGCCAGCAGCCAAAAGGACAGGGCTCTCTACGAGCAGTACTTC
CASSQKDRALYEQYF
>-|TRBJ1-6|TRBD1|TRBV20-1
TGCAGTGCTGACATAGGACAGGGAGAATCACCCCTCCACTTT
CSADIGQGESPLHF
>-|TRBJ2-5|-|TRBV4-2
TGTGCCAGCAGCCGCGTTGCTCTAGGGGGGACCCAGTACTTC
CASSRVALGGTQYF
>-|TRBJ2-5|-|TRBV5-1
TGCGCCAGCAGCTTGGCGGTTCTACAGCCCCAGTACTTC
CASSLAVLQPQYF
>-|TRBJ2-7|-|TRBV10-3
TGTGCCATCAGTGAGGTCGAGGGAGTCGTTCTCTACGAGCAGTACTTC
CAISEVEGVVLYEQYF
>-|TRBJ2-3|-|TRBV4-1
TGCGCCAGCAGCCAAGGGACAGGCACAGATACGCAGTATTTT
CASSQGTGTDTQYF
>few|TRBJ1-3|-|TRBV5-1
TGCGCCAGCAGCCCCTTCGGCGGGGGAAACACCATATATTTT
CASSPFGGGNTIYF
>few|TRBJ2-1|-|TRBV7-8
TGTGCCAGCAGCCGGACGGGGGGCACTGAGCAGTTCTTC
CASSRTGGTEQFF
>-|TRBJ2-7|-|TRBV15
TGTGCCACCAGCATAGACCCAGACGGTTACTACGAGCAGTACTTC
CATSIDPDGYYEQYF
>-|TRBJ2-1|-|TRBV9
TGTGCCAGCAGCCCCCGGGACTTCCCCCCCAATGAGCAGTTCTTC
CASSPRDFPPNEQFF
>few|TRBJ2-2|TRBD2|TRBV5-1
TGCGCCAGCAGCTTGGTAGCGGGATTTAACACCGGGGAGCTGTTTTTT
CASSLVAGFNTGELFF
>few|TRBJ2-5|-|TRBV9
TGTGCCAGCAGCGTAGCCCTTTACGAGACCCAGTACTTC
CASSVALYETQYF
>once|TRBJ1-1|-|TRBV5-1
TGCGCCAGCAGGAGGGGGGTCATTAACCCGGAATCTGAAGCTTTCTTT
CASRRGVINPESEAFF
>-|TRBJ2-1|-|TRBV20-1
TGCAGTGCTAGAGGTCGAAGCGGAGGGATCTACAATGAGCAGTTCTTC
CSARGRSGGIYNEQFF
>-|TRBJ2-1|-|TRBV24-1
TGTGCCACCAGTGATACCTACAATGAGCAGTTCTTC
CATSDTYNEQFF
>few|TRBJ1-3|-|TRBV5-1
TGCGCCAGCAGCATCCATTCTGGAAACACCATATATTTT
CASSIHSGNTIYF
>-|TRBJ2-4|-|TRBV7-2
TGTGCCAGCAGCCTTGACCCAGGTGGGCAGGGTCAGTACTTC
CASSLDPGGQGQYF
>-|TRBJ1-1|-|TRBV6-5
TGTGCCAGCAGTTACTCTATGGGGGGCGCAGACACTGAAGCTTTCTTT
CASSYSMGGADTEAFF
>few|TRBJ1-4|-|TRBV6-1
TGTGCCAGCAGTGAAATAGGCAATGAAAAACTGTTTTTT
CASSEIGNEKLFF
>-|TRBJ2-7|TRBD2|TRBV29-1
TGCAGCGTTGGGGTGGGAGGGCCCTACGAGCAGTACTTC
CSVGVGGPYEQYF
>many|TRBJ1-6|TRBD1|TRBV6-1
TGTGCCAGCAGTGAGGGACAGGGTGTTTCACCCCTCCACTTT
CASSEGQGVSPLHF
>-|TRBJ2-3|-|TRBV5-1
TGCGCCAGCAGCTTGGATCCGGGACTCAGCACAGATACGCAGTATTTT
CASSLDPGLSTDTQYF
>few|TRBJ2-1|-|TRBV5-1
TGCGCCAGCAGCTTGGCGGGGGATAAATACAATGAGCAGTTCTTC
CASSLAGDKYNEQFF
>few|TRBJ2-1|-|TRBV6-5
TGTGCCAGCAGTTACCTCCGCGGGGCCAGGGGGAATGAGCAGTTCTTC
CASSYLRGARGNEQFF
>-|TRBJ2-3|TRBD2|TRBV6-1
TGTGCCAGCAGTGGGCCAGCGGGAGGTACAGATACGCAGTATTTT
CASSGPAGGTDTQYF
>few|TRBJ2-3|TRBD1|TRBV6-1
TGTGCCAGCAGACCTCTACGGACAGGGGCACAGGATACGCAGTATTTT
CASRPLRTGAQDTQYF
>-|TRBJ2-1|TRBD1|TRBV12-3/TRBV12-4
TGTGCCAGCAGCCAGCGGGACAGGGAAATCAATGAGCAGTTCTTC
CASSQRDREINEQFF
>few|TRBJ2-1|-|TRBV10-1
TGCGCCAGCAGTTCTTCACGGGGGAGCTCCTACAATGAGCAGTTCTTC
CASSSSRGSSYNEQFF
>-|TRBJ2-4|TRBD2|TRBV20-1
TGCAGTGCTAGGATGGGCGGGAGAACCAAAAACATTCAGTACTTC
CSARMGGRTKNIQYF
>few|TRBJ1-1|TRBD1|TRBV13
TGTGCCAGCAGCTTAGAGGGGGACAGGGGCACTGAAGCTTTCTTT
CASSLEGDRGTEAFF
>few|TRBJ2-3|-|TRBV5-1
TGCGCCAGCAGCCCCCCTGGCTTTTTTACGCAGTATTTT
CASSPPGFFTQYF
>few|TRBJ2-7|-|TRBV5-6
TGTGCCAGCAACGAGATCGGTTTGGCCGCGGAGCAGTACTTC
CASNEIGLAAEQYF
>few|TRBJ2-7|TRBD1|TRBV20-1
TGCAGTGCTAGAGTAGGGACAGGGGCCTACGAGCAGTACTTC
CSARVGTGAYEQYF
>-|TRBJ2-3|-|TRBV20-1
TGCAGTGCCTTGAATAGCGGATCCACAGATACGCAGTATTTT
CSALNSGSTDTQYF
>few|TRBJ2-2|-|TRBV7-7
TGTGCCAGCAGCTTAAAGGACACCGGGGAGCTGTTTTTT
CASSLKDTGELFF
>few|TRBJ1-5|TRBD1|TRBV29-1
TGCAGCGGTGGGACAGGGCTCAATCAGCCCCAGCATTTT
CSGGTGLNQPQHF
>-|TRBJ2-7|TRBD2|TRBV20-1
TGCAGTGCTAGTCTAGCGGGACTCTACGAGCAGTACTTC
CSASLAGLYEQYF
>few|TRBJ1-6|-|TRBV28
TGTGCCAGCAGCCGACCCGGGGCCGGGGATTCACCCCTCCACTTT
CASSRPGAGDSPLHF
>-|TRBJ2-3|TRBD2|TRBV20-1
TGCAGTGCTAGCCGTCCTAGCGGACGCACAGATACGCAGTATTTT
CSASRPSGRTDTQYF